This passage covers 10 T cell receptor beta chains from one sample sequenced in a study of T cell clonotyping in hematopoietic cell transplantation. Libraries were prepared by immunoSEQ multiplex PCR; TCRdb keeps only in-frame clonotypes and omits some of them. The table lists under 20,000 clones, roughly nine tenths of them singletons. Sequencing used peripheral blood mononuclear cells. The receptors come from a man aged 50 or older in good health. Some clones in this sample may be carry-over from other donors' samples.

V gene TRBV14 combines with J gene TRBJ1-4, with D unresolved. Germline V gives CDR1 SGHDN, CDR2 FVKESK. CDR3 size: 14 residues. The V gene lost 1 base and the J gene lost 6 bases, with 9 bases spanning the gap. The CDR3 DNA sequence: TGTGCCAGCAGCCAAGCAAAGGGTCATGAAAAACTGTTTTTT. This gives the protein CASSQAKGHEKLFF.

V is TRBV5-1 and J is TRBJ1-1; D not certain. Germline-derived CDR1 and CDR2 are SGHRS and YFSETQ. The CDR3 sequence is 15 residues long. V lost 0 bases and J 2 bases, leaving 11 bases between the germline ends. The CDR3 DNA reads as TGCGCCAGCAGCTTGGAGCCGGAGATAAACACTGAAGCTTTCTTT. This codes for CASSLEPEINTEAFF.

V usage is TRBV30 and J usage is TRBJ1-4; weak D call: TRBD1 (5 bases). The CDR3 runs 13 residues. Germline-derived CDR1 and CDR2 are GTSNPN and SVGIG (reference sequence). With 3 bases removed from V and 11 bases from J, the gap between germline ends came to 16 bases. CDR3 region: CAWRSSRRGKLFF. CDR3 sequence (DNA): TGTGCCTGGAGGTCTAGTCGCCGGGGGAAACTGTTTTTT. Together with reference TRBV30 and TRBJ1-4, the CDR3 gives the full variable domain: SQTIHQWPATLVQPVGSPLSLECTVEGTSNPNLYWYRQAAGRGLQLLFYSVGIGQISSEVPQNLSASRPQDRQFILSSKKLLLSDSGFYLCAWRSSRRGKLFFGSGTQLSVL.

The chain couples TRBV28 to TRBJ1-2; D remains ambiguous. The germline V and J ends were trimmed by 2 bases and 5 bases, with 15 bases remaining between them. CDR1 is MDHEN, CDR2 SYDVKM, per germline. The CDR3 totals 15 residues. The CDR3 is CASSLEGSPTYGYTF. DNA of the CDR3: TGTGCCAGCAGTTTAGAGGGATCCCCCACGTATGGCTACACCTTC.

The chain is built from TRBV28 and TRBJ1-2; D possibly corresponds to TRBD1 (6 bases). The germline V and J ends were trimmed by 2 bases and 4 bases, with 14 bases remaining between them. Germline V CDR1 and CDR2: MDHEN, SYDVKM. The CDR3 runs 15 residues. CDR3: CASSLRGALVYGYTF. The CDR3 coding sequence is TGTGCCAGCAGTTTAAGGGGGGCGCTGGTCTATGGCTACACCTTC.

A few counts support this clone. This chain uses TRBV9 with TRBJ2-7; D might be TRBD1 (5 bases). Trimming cost V 2 bases and J 5 bases, with 14 bases left between them. The germline V gene encodes CDR1 SGDLS and CDR2 YYNGEE. CDR3 size: 14 residues. CDR3 bases: TGTGCCAGCAGCGTGACACGGGCAGGGAACGAGCAGTACTTC. This codes for CASSVTRAGNEQYF.

A few counts support this clone. The genes are TRBV19 and TRBJ1-6, with D perhaps matching TRBD1 (6 bases). CDR3 length: 14 residues. V dropped 6 bases and J dropped 8 bases, with 14 bases sitting between them. The germline V gene has CDR1 LNHDA and CDR2 SQIVND (reference sequence). The CDR3 loop is CASSPQGGYSPLHF. CDR3 nucleotides: TGTGCCAGTAGCCCCCAAGGGGGGTATTCACCCCTCCACTTT.

This clone qualifies as large. CDR3 in DNA: TGTGCCAGCTCACCATTCTGGACACTAGAAAAACTGTTTTTT. It is translated as CASSPFWTLEKLFF. J is TRBJ1-4 and V is TRBV18; tentatively, D is TRBD1 (5 bases). V lost 2 bases, J lost 8 bases, and 12 bases lay in between. Germline lookup yields CDR1 KGHSH and CDR2 LQKENI. This CDR3 contains 14 residues.

The chain employs TRBV25-1 and TRBJ1-6; D not resolved. The CDR3 spans 14 residues. Germline V gene sequence: CDR1 MGHDK, CDR2 SYGVNS. V was shortened by 8 bases and J by 0 bases, with 8 bases between the two germline ends. DNA of the CDR3: TGTGCCAGCGGGTGGTCCTCCTATAATTCACCCCTCCACTTT. Residues: CASGWSSYNSPLHF.

This chain uses TRBV30 with TRBJ1-3; unclear D gene. The V gene lost 7 bases and the J gene lost 0 bases, with 10 bases spanning the gap. The CDR3 sequence is 13 residues long. Germline loops: CDR1 GTSNPN, CDR2 SVGIG (reference sequence). The CDR3 spells CAYTALSGNTIYF. The DNA for the CDR3 is TGTGCCTATACAGCGCTCTCTGGAAACACCATATATTTT.